The 25 T cell receptor beta chains presented below share a single source sample, sequenced in a study of T-cell memory formation after mild COVID-19. TCRdb reprocessed the 5' RACE reads via MiXCR and lists one record per CDR3 protein. Of 250,000 to 350,000 distinct CDR3 sequences in the sample, roughly 15% are singletons; the top ten hold more than 20%. Sequenced sample: PBMCs or a T cell subset sorted from them (not recorded which). The receptors shown here come from a man aged 18-30 years who had mild COVID-19 (a few samples of this study predate the infection). Cell type and time point are not known.

The chain couples TRBV6-5 to TRBJ2-5, with 11 bases identical to TRBD2. Trimming cost V 8 bases and J 1 base; bases outside gene matches: 3. CDR1 is MNHEY and CDR2 is SVGAGI in the germline V gene. This CDR3 is 14 amino acids long. CDR3 sequence: CASRLAGTQETQYF. The CDR3 coding sequence is TGTGCCAGCCGACTAGCGGGGACCCAAGAGACCCAGTACTTC.

V gene TRBV6-2 or TRBV6-3 combines with J gene TRBJ2-1; D is unclear. Trimming took 0 bases from V and 10 from J, leaving 7 bases between them. CDR3 length equals 12 residues. Looked up from germline, CDR1 is MNHEY and CDR2 is SVGEGT. DNA for the CDR3: TGTGCCAGCAGTTACTCTGTCGGGGAGCAGTTCTTC. This gives the protein CASSYSVGEQFF.

This clonotype was counted between two and nine times. The chain's CDR3 is CAITGDTNTEAFF. The CDR3 DNA is TGTGCCATCACCGGGGACACCAACACTGAAGCTTTCTTT. The chain joins TRBV10-3 to TRBJ1-1, with a tentative D call TRBD1 (6 bases). The V end was cut by 7 bases, the J end by 2 bases, with 11 bases between. The CDR3 extends over 13 amino acids. CDR1 is ENHRY, CDR2 SYGVKD, per germline.

This clonotype was counted only a few times. The chain uses TRBV5-1 and TRBJ1-5, with 8 positions matching TRBD1. CDR3 length: 15 residues. V shed 0 bases and J 1 base; nucleotides not matched to a gene: 0. CDR1 and CDR2 (germline): SGHRS, YFSETQ. CDR3 protein: CASSLGDRSNQPQHF. CDR3 DNA: TGCGCCAGCAGCTTGGGGGACAGGAGCAATCAGCCCCAGCATTTT.

This chain uses TRBV3-1 with TRBJ1-5, with 7 bases fitting TRBD1. The CDR3 contains 14 residues. J lost 7 bases, V lost 4 bases, and 7 bases had no gene match. The germline gives CDR1 LGHDT, CDR2 YNNKEL (reference sequence). Here the CDR3 DNA reads TGTGCCAGCAGCCCAGGGGGGGACGTACAGCCCCAGCATTTT. Protein: CASSPGGDVQPQHF.

This clonotype occurred a few times. The chain links TRBV29-1 to TRBJ1-1; tentative D call: TRBD1 (6 bases). CDR1 and CDR2 from the germline V gene are SQVTM and ANQGSEA. This CDR3 has 13 residues. The V and J ends lost 4 bases and 0 bases respectively, with 9 bases between them. In DNA form, the CDR3 reads TGCAGCGTTGCAGGGGTGCTGAACACTGAAGCTTTCTTT. It encodes CSVAGVLNTEAFF.

This clonotype turned up a few times. The rearrangement uses TRBV4-1 and TRBJ1-3; D gene uncertain. Germline V gene lookup returns CDR1 MGHRA and CDR2 YSYEKL. The CDR3 runs 15 residues. Trimming shortened V by 1 base and J by 4 bases, and 11 bases separated the two germline ends. The CDR3 DNA reads TGCGCCAGCAGCCAAGGTCCCGTTGGCGGAAACACCATATATTTT. Translating it yields CASSQGPVGGNTIYF.

This clonotype appeared a few times. The chain combines TRBV7-2 with TRBJ1-6; 7 nucleotides match TRBD1. V lost 5 bases, J lost 10 bases, and 8 bases stayed unmatched. This CDR3 has 14 amino acids. CDR1 SGHTA and CDR2 FQGNSA come from the germline V gene. The CDR3 region is CASSLVRGQSPLHF. The CDR3 bases are TGTGCCAGCAGCCTAGTTAGGGGGCAATCACCCCTCCACTTT. Supplemented by reference TRBV7-2 and TRBJ1-6, the full variable domain reads GAGVSQSPSNKVTEKGKDVELRCDPISGHTALYWYRQSLGQGLEFLIYFQGNSAPDKSGLPSDRFSAERTGGSVSTLTIQRTQQEDSAVYLCASSLVRGQSPLHFGNGTRLTVT.

The gene calls are TRBV6-2 or TRBV6-3 and TRBJ1-1; D is possibly TRBD1 (6 bases). The V end was cut by 8 bases, the J end by 2 bases, with 12 bases between. Germline CDR1 is MNHEY and CDR2 is SVGEGT. The CDR3 has 13 amino acids. This CDR3 is CASSGTFNTEAFF. Here the CDR3 DNA reads TGTGCCAGCTCCGGGACATTTAACACTGAAGCTTTCTTT.

This clonotype was recorded at least ten times. The chain employs TRBV20-1 and TRBJ2-3; TRBD2 matches 7 bases. The CDR3 is made up of 14 amino acids. V lost 2 bases and J lost 1; bases outside the gene matches: 3. CDR1 is DFQATT, CDR2 SNEGSKA, per germline (reference sequence). CDR3 bases: TGCAGTGCTAGATTGGGGGGGGGCACAGATACGCAGTATTTT. This gives the protein CSARLGGGTDTQYF.

This chain joins TRBV12-3 or TRBV12-4 and TRBJ2-7, with a possible D match to TRBD1 (6 bases). V was clipped by 3 bases and J by 6 bases, with 12 bases between them. There are 13 residues in the CDR3. The CDR3 region is CASSLQGYGEQYV. The CDR3 DNA is TGTGCCAGCAGTTTGCAGGGGTATGGCGAGCAGTACGTC.

CDR3 nucleotides: TGTGCCAGCAGCTTTACAGGGGGCAGCAATCAGCCCCAGCATTTT. Translating gives CASSFTGGSNQPQHF. The genes are TRBV7-2 and TRBJ1-5, with 9 nucleotides matching TRBD1. CDR3 length: 15 amino acids. Germline CDR1 is SGHTA and CDR2 is FQGNSA. J gave up 1 base and V 3 bases, and 1 base lay outside the gene matches.

This clonotype was observed a few times. The chain employs TRBV5-5 and TRBJ2-2, with TRBD1 as a possible D gene (6 bases). The germline V gene has CDR1 SGHKS and CDR2 YYEKEE (reference sequence). The CDR3 has 16 residues. V lost 1 base and J 4 bases, leaving 14 bases between the germline ends. The CDR3 DNA sequence: TGTGCCAGCAGCTTGTACAGGGAGTCGGTCACCGGGGAGCTGTTTTTT. Its protein is CASSLYRESVTGELFF.

This clonotype was found a few times. The chain has TRBV7-8 and TRBJ2-7; D is perhaps TRBD2 (6 bases). From germline, CDR1 is SGHVS and CDR2 FQNEAQ. V shed 2 bases and J shed 2 bases, with 13 bases lying between them. This CDR3 is 15 amino acids long. The CDR3 bases are TGTGCCAGCAGCTTAAGGGCTGGACTAACCTACGAGCAGTACGTC. Translation gives CASSLRAGLTYEQYV.

The chain is built from TRBV7-2 and TRBJ1-2; 7 positions match TRBD1. The length of the CDR3 is 15 residues. J was trimmed by 8 bases and V by 4 bases; bases with no gene match: 13. Germline V gene lookup returns CDR1 SGHTA and CDR2 FQGNSA. The CDR3 bases are TGTGCCAGCAGCTCCCCCAACAGGGGTAGAGGCGGCTACACCTTC. Translated: CASSSPNRGRGGYTF.

The chain has TRBV7-2 and TRBJ1-2; D not resolved. The germline CDR1 and CDR2 sequences are SGHTA and FQGNSA. This CDR3 region has 13 residues. V was clipped by 1 base and J by 13 bases, with 16 bases between them. For the CDR3, the DNA is TGTGCCAGCAGCTTAGAGTCCCAGGCCGGTGGCACCTTC. This encodes CASSLESQAGGTF.

This clonotype was found a few times. The chain links TRBV4-1 to TRBJ1-1, with D maybe TRBD1 (6 bases). CDR3 size: 14 residues. Germline CDR1 reads MGHRA; CDR2 reads YSYEKL. Trimming cost V 1 base and J 3 bases, with 9 bases left between them. As DNA, the CDR3 is TGCGCCAGCAGCCAAGTACAGGGAGACACTGAAGCTTTCTTT. Its translation: CASSQVQGDTEAFF.

This clonotype was counted at least ten times. The chain has TRBV15 and TRBJ1-4; maybe TRBD1 (6 bases). Germline assignment: CDR1 LNHNV and CDR2 YYDKDF (reference sequence). The V end lost 1 base, the J end lost 7 bases, and 13 bases lay between the germline ends. CDR3 size: 15 residues. Written as DNA, the CDR3 is TGTGCCACCAGCAGAGTATCAGGGGCGGGTGAAAAACTGTTTTTT. Its translation is CATSRVSGAGEKLFF.

This clonotype was recorded a few times. The chain employs TRBV5-1 and TRBJ2-4; maybe TRBD1 (5 bases). The CDR3 totals 16 residues. The V end lost 1 base, the J end lost 8 bases, and 19 bases lay between the germline ends. From germline, CDR1 is SGHRS and CDR2 YFSETQ. The CDR3 loop reads CASSLPDITSGDIQYF. Here the CDR3 DNA reads TGCGCCAGCAGCTTGCCGGACATCACCTCTGGGGACATTCAGTACTTC. Using reference TRBV5-1 and TRBJ2-4 for the parts outside the CDR3, the full variable domain is KAGVTQTPRYLIKTRGQQVTLSCSPISGHRSVSWYQQTPGQGLQFLFEYFSETQRNKGNFPGRFSGRQFSNSRSEMNVSTLELGDSALYLCASSLPDITSGDIQYFGAGTRLSVL.

The chain couples TRBV24-1 to TRBJ2-2; D ambiguous. This CDR3 is 15 amino acids long. Trimming removed 4 bases at V and 1 base at J, with 9 bases between. CDR1 is KGHDR and CDR2 is SFDVKD in the germline V gene. The CDR3 region has the DNA TGTGCCACCAGTGAAGAGACATGGAACACCGGGGAGCTGTTTTTT. Translated, it gives CATSEETWNTGELFF.

In this sample, this clonotype turned up a few times. This sequence joins TRBV4-1 and TRBJ1-6, with D perhaps TRBD1 (5 bases). The CDR3 is 14 residues long. Deletions cut 6 bases from V and 7 bases from J, with 13 bases between. Per the germline V gene, CDR1 is MGHRA and CDR2 is YSYEKL. The CDR3 DNA reads as TGCGCCAGCAGACCGGTGGGGCGGAATTCACCCCTCCACTTT. Translated, it gives CASRPVGRNSPLHF.

The sample holds many counts of this clonotype. This chain joins TRBV5-1 and TRBJ2-3; 7 nucleotides line up with TRBD1. This CDR3 contains 14 residues. Per the germline V gene, CDR1 is SGHRS and CDR2 is YFSETQ. Trimming removed 4 bases from V and 0 bases from J; junction bases left unmatched: 2. CDR3 in amino acids: CASSGGQSTDTQYF. The CDR3 DNA follows: TGCGCCAGCAGCGGGGGACAGAGCACAGATACGCAGTATTTT.

CDR3 sequence (DNA): TGTGCCAGCAGTTGGAATAGGGGGCGTCGAGAGACCCAGTACTTC. As protein: CASSWNRGRRETQYF. V is TRBV28 and J is TRBJ2-5; 7 nucleotides agree with TRBD1. Trimming at V came to 4 bases and at J to 4 bases, leaving 9 bases not matched to a gene. CDR3 length equals 15 residues. From germline, CDR1 is MDHEN and CDR2 SYDVKM.

This clonotype was detected a few times. The V gene is TRBV27, the J gene TRBJ1-6; D call uncertain. This CDR3 is built from 15 residues. The V and J ends lost 1 base and 8 bases respectively, with 12 bases between them. Germline CDR1 and CDR2: MNHEY and SMNVEV (reference sequence). CDR3 sequence: CASSLLHDTYSPLHF. CDR3 DNA: TGTGCCAGCAGTTTATTGCACGATACTTATTCACCCCTCCACTTT.

This clonotype was seen only a few times. The chain uses TRBV5-5 and TRBJ2-3; D gene unclear. Germline-derived CDR1 and CDR2 are SGHKS and YYEKEE (reference sequence). V shed 6 bases and J shed 2 bases, with 13 bases lying between them. CDR3 length: 14 amino acids. CDR3 sequence reads: CASNPAIFTDTQYF. Here the CDR3 DNA reads TGTGCCAGCAACCCCGCTATCTTCACAGATACGCAGTATTTT.